These 19 T cell receptor beta chains came from one sample sequenced in a study of beta chain features in type 1 diabetes. Expressed TCRB transcripts were sequenced after all isolated RNA was converted to cDNA. Libraries were prepared by immunoSEQ multiplex PCR; TCRdb keeps only in-frame clonotypes and omits some of them. The table lists about 220,000 clones, about 11% of them singletons, with over 1% in the top ten. The sequenced sample consisted of central memory CD4+ T cells from blood. All receptors derive from a man between 18 and 29 years old in good health.

This clone was found a few times. The chain carries TRBV10-3 and TRBJ2-1, with 7 bases identical to TRBD2. The CDR3 is 14 amino acids. Germline CDR1 ENHRY, CDR2 SYGVKD. V lost 11 bases to trimming and J lost 2 bases; unmatched junction nucleotides: 9. CDR3 sequence: CASTGRETYNEQFF. CDR3 DNA: TGTGCCTCAACGGGGCGGGAGACCTACAATGAGCAGTTCTTC.

This clone has a handful of counts. The chain uses TRBV7-3 and TRBJ2-2; D possibly corresponds to TRBD2 (6 bases). CDR3 length: 15 amino acids. The V end was cut by 5 bases, the J end by 5 bases, with 15 bases between. The germline V gene encodes CDR1 SGHTA and CDR2 FQGTGA. CDR3 loop: CASSNRDSLTGELFF. The CDR3 DNA reads as TGTGCCAGCAGCAACCGGGACTCCCTAACCGGGGAGCTGTTTTTT.

This clone was seen a handful of times. The V call is TRBV14, the J call TRBJ2-3; 7 nucleotides agree with TRBD2. Germline CDR1 reads SGHDN; CDR2 reads FVKESK. The CDR3 has 16 residues. Trimming took 4 bases from V and 4 from J; bases not matched to a gene: 11. The CDR3 DNA follows: TGTGCCAGCAGCCTCCGACTAGCTCAGTCGGCAGATACGCAGTATTTT. This gives the protein CASSLRLAQSADTQYF.

The chain employs TRBV7-3 and TRBJ2-1; D may be TRBD2 (6 bases). The CDR3 extends over 15 amino acids. Trimming pared 2 bases from V and 3 bases from J, leaving 11 bases between. From germline, CDR1 is SGHTA and CDR2 FQGTGA. The CDR3 is CASSLLSGYYNEQFF. The CDR3 DNA follows: TGTGCCAGCAGCTTACTTAGCGGTTACTACAATGAGCAGTTCTTC.

This clone has more than one count but fewer than ten. This rearrangement joins TRBV7-2 to TRBJ2-3; 10 nucleotides match TRBD2. Germline CDR1 and CDR2: SGHTA and FQGNSA. After removal of 1 base from V and 4 bases from J, the junction contained 2 bases not matched to a gene. The CDR3 is made up of 15 amino acids. DNA for the CDR3: TGTGCCAGCAGCTTAGAGCTAGCGGGAGCAGATACGCAGTATTTT. Its translation: CASSLELAGADTQYF.

The chain joins TRBV20-1 to TRBJ1-2; tentatively, D is TRBD1 (6 bases). Germline assignment: CDR1 DFQATT and CDR2 SNEGSKA (reference sequence). Trimming removed 5 bases from V and 8 bases from J, with 12 bases in between. The CDR3 loop spans 11 amino acids. CDR3 sequence (DNA): TGCAGTGCTTACAGGGTCGGCGGCTACACCTTC. It translates to CSAYRVGGYTF.

The CDR3 coding sequence is TGTGCCAGCAAGGGGACGGCGAGCTCCTACGAGCAGTACTTC. Translation: CASKGTASSYEQYF. J is TRBJ2-7 and V is TRBV2; D is tentatively TRBD1 or TRBD2 (5 bases each). Trimming took 7 bases from V and 0 from J, leaving 13 bases between them. Germline V gene lookup returns CDR1 SNHLY and CDR2 FYNNEI. This CDR3 is built from 14 residues.

This chain links TRBV30 with TRBJ1-1; TRBD1 is a possible D gene (5 bases). Germline CDR1 and CDR2: GTSNPN and SVGIG (reference sequence). V lost 0 bases and J lost 1, with 15 bases in between. The length of the CDR3 is 16 residues. CDR3 bases: TGTGCCTGGAGTGTTCTCGGGGCGCAGAGGAACACTGAAGCTTTCTTT. Protein: CAWSVLGAQRNTEAFF.

This clone showed up many times. The chain has TRBV4-3 and TRBJ2-7; maybe TRBD2 (6 bases). Germline loops: CDR1 LGHNA, CDR2 YSLEER. This CDR3 region has 16 residues. Between the trimmed V and J ends, which lost 0 bases and 7 bases, there was a span of 19 bases. CDR3 in DNA: TGCGCCAGCAGCCAAGATCTAGGGCGGGAAATTCGAGAGCAGTACTTC. Translation: CASSQDLGREIREQYF.

This chain joins TRBV6-6 and TRBJ2-7, with D tentatively TRBD1 (5 bases). The germline gives CDR1 MNHNY, CDR2 SVGAGI (reference sequence). The V gene lost 2 bases and the J gene lost 2 bases, with 13 bases spanning the gap. The CDR3 is 15 residues long. The DNA of the CDR3 is TGTGCCAGCAGTTACAACCAGGGTCGGACCTACGAGCAGTACTTC. It yields the protein CASSYNQGRTYEQYF.

This clone occurred a few times. The chain recombines TRBV7-7 with TRBJ2-7; 7 positions agree with TRBD1. The CDR3 is 14 amino acids. V gave up 6 bases and J gave up 2 bases; unmatched junction bases: 7. The germline V gene encodes CDR1 SSHAT and CDR2 FNYEAQ (reference sequence). CDR3 DNA sequence: TGTGCCAGCAGTCAAGGACAGGATCCCTACGAGCAGTACTTC. Amino acid sequence: CASSQGQDPYEQYF.

The chain joins TRBV28 to TRBJ2-4, with D possibly being TRBD2 (6 bases). The ends were cut back, 4 bases at V and 5 bases at J, with 18 bases in the middle. CDR1 and CDR2 (germline): MDHEN, SYDVKM. This CDR3 has 16 residues. CDR3 residues: CASSSKIQGGQNIQYF. The CDR3 DNA sequence: TGTGCCAGCAGTTCTAAGATCCAGGGAGGTCAAAACATTCAGTACTTC.

This clone was seen a handful of times. The rearrangement joins TRBV5-1 to TRBJ2-7, with 10 bases lining up with TRBD2. The V and J ends lost 3 bases and 3 bases, in that order; junction bases with no gene match: 6. This CDR3 spans 15 amino acids. Germline values: CDR1 SGHRS, CDR2 YFSETQ. The CDR3 sequence: CASSSLAGANYEQYF. The CDR3 DNA sequence: TGCGCCAGCAGCTCCCTAGCGGGAGCGAACTACGAGCAGTACTTC.

The genes are TRBV29-1 and TRBJ2-5; D is perhaps TRBD2 (6 bases). CDR1 SQVTM and CDR2 ANQGSEA come from the germline V gene. The V end lost 3 bases, the J end lost 5 bases, and 13 bases lay between the germline ends. The CDR3 is made up of 13 amino acids. CDR3 bases: TGCAGCGTTGAGGTGGGGAGGAGGGAGACCCAGTACTTC. Protein product: CSVEVGRRETQYF.

The CDR3 reads CASSQELGGRLAKNIQYF. The DNA of the CDR3 is TGTGCCAGCAGCCAAGAGCTGGGTGGGCGTCTAGCCAAAAACATTCAGTACTTC. This chain connects TRBV4-2 to TRBJ2-4; D gene uncertain. The germline CDR1 and CDR2 sequences are LGHNA and YNFKEQ. The ends were cut back, 0 bases at V and 0 bases at J, with 15 bases in the middle. This CDR3 is built from 18 residues.

This clone was counted a few times. This sequence joins TRBV5-4 and TRBJ2-7, with 7 positions matching TRBD1. The CDR3 contains 14 residues. Germline CDR1 SGHNT, CDR2 YYREEE (reference sequence). V gave up 7 bases and J gave up 1 base; unmatched junction bases: 8. Written as DNA, the CDR3 is TGTGCCAGCCCACAGGGGCCTAGTTCCTACGAGCAGTACTTC. This gives the protein CASPQGPSSYEQYF. Variable domain in full (rest from reference TRBV5-4 and TRBJ2-7): ETGVTQSPTHLIKTRGQQVTLRCSSQSGHNTVSWYQQALGQGPQFIFQYYREEENGRGNFPPRFSGLQFPNYSSELNVNALELDDSALYLCASPQGPSSYEQYFGPGTRLTVT.

Comments on this clone: The junction departs from the called germline gene at one end, perhaps through a read error. The chain links TRBV7-9 to TRBJ2-1, with 9 bases identical to TRBD2. The CDR3 runs to 16 residues. Germline V gene data show CDR1 as SEHNR and CDR2 as FQNEAQ (reference sequence). DNA for the CDR3: TGTTCCAGCAGCCAACTAGCGGGCAACTCCTACAATGAGCAGTTCTTC. Its protein product is CSSSQLAGNSYNEQFF.

This clone was recorded a few times. The chain employs TRBV30 and TRBJ2-1; D might be TRBD1 (6 bases). Trimming pared 3 bases from V and 1 base from J, leaving 13 bases between. The length of the CDR3 is 15 residues. Germline CDR1 reads GTSNPN; CDR2 reads SVGIG (reference sequence). This CDR3 reads CAWRRERGSYNEQFF. CDR3 in DNA: TGTGCCTGGAGGAGAGAAAGGGGGTCCTACAATGAGCAGTTCTTC. Full variable domain (remainder filled in from reference TRBV30 and TRBJ2-1): SQTIHQWPATLVQPVGSPLSLECTVEGTSNPNLYWYRQAAGRGLQLLFYSVGIGQISSEVPQNLSASRPQDRQFILSSKKLLLSDSGFYLCAWRRERGSYNEQFFGPGTRLTVL.

This clone occurred a few times. The V call is TRBV29-1, the J call TRBJ2-3; perhaps TRBD1 as D (5 bases). Germline V lookup: CDR1 SQVTM, CDR2 ANQGSEA. V lost 1 base to trimming and J lost 0 bases, with 11 bases between them. The length of the CDR3 is 15 residues. This CDR3 is CSVEGTGSSTDTQYF. CDR3 coding DNA: TGCAGCGTTGAAGGAACAGGATCTAGCACAGATACGCAGTATTTT.